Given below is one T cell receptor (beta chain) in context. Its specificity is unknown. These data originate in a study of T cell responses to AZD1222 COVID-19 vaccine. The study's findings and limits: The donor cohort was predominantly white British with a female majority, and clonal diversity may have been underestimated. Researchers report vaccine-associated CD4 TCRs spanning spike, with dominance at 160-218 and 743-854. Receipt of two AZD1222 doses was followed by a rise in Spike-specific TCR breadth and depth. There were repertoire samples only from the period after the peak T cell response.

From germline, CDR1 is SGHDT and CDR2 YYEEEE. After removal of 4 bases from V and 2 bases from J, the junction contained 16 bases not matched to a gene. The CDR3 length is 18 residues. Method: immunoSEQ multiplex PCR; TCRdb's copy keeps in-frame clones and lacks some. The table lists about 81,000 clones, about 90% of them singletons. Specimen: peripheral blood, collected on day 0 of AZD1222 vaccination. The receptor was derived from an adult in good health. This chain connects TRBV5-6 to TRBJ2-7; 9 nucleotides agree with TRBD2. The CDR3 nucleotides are TGTGCCAGCAGCCGCGTGGGGGCTGTTGCGGGAGGGCCCTACGAGCAGTACTTC. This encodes CASSRVGAVAGGPYEQYF.